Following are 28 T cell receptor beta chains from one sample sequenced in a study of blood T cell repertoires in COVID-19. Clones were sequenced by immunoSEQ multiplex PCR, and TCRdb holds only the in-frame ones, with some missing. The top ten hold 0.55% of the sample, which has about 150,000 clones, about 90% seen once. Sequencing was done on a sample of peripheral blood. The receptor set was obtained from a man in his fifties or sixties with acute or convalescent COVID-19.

The CDR3 DNA reads TGTGCCAGCAGCCCGACCGGGGGTAGTGGCTACACCTTC. Protein sequence: CASSPTGGSGYTF. This rearrangement joins TRBV21-1 to TRBJ1-2. TRBV21-1 is reported as a pseudogene. This CDR3 region has 13 residues.

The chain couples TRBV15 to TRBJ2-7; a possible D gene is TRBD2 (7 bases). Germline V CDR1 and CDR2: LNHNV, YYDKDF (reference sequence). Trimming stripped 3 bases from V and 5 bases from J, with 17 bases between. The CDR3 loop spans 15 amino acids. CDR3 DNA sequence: TGTGCCACCAGCAGGGGGGGCGGGGGCAAGAACGAGCAGTACTTC. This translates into CATSRGGGGKNEQYF. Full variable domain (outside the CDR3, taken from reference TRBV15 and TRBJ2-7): DAMVIQNPRYQVTQFGKPVTLSCSQTLNHNVMYWYQQKSSQAPKLLFHYYDKDFNNEADTPDNFQSRRPNTSFCFLDIRSPGLGDTAMYLCATSRGGGGKNEQYFGPGTRLTVT.

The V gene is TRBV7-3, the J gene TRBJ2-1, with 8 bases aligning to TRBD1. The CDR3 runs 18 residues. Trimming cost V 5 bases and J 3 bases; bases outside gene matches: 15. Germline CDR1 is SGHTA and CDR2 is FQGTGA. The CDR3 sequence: CASSPGTGIPKIYNEQFF. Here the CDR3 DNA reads TGTGCCAGCAGCCCCGGGACAGGCATACCAAAGATCTACAATGAGCAGTTCTTC.

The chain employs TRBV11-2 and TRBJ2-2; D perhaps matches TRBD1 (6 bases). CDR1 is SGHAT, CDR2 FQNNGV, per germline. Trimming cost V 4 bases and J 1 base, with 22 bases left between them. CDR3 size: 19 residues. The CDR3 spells CASSSPPGSRDKNTGELFF. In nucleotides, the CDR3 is TGTGCCAGCAGCTCACCCCCAGGTAGTCGGGACAAGAACACCGGGGAGCTGTTTTTT. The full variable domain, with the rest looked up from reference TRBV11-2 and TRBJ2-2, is EAGVAQSPRYKIIEKRQSVAFWCNPISGHATLYWYQQILGQGPKLLIQFQNNGVVDDSQLPKDRFSAERLKGVDSTLKIQPAKLEDSAVYLCASSSPPGSRDKNTGELFFGEGSRLTVL.

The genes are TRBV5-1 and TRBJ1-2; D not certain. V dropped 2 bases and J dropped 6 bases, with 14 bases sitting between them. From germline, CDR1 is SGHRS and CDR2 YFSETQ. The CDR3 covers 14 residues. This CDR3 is CASSFRPGSDGYTF. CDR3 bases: TGCGCCAGCAGCTTCCGACCAGGCTCGGATGGCTACACCTTC.

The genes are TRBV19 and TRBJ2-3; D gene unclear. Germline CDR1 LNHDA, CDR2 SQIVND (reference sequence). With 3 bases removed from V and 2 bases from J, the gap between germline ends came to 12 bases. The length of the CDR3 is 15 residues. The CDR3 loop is CASSIEAGFTDTQYF. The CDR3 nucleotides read TGTGCCAGTAGTATCGAGGCCGGATTCACAGATACGCAGTATTTT.

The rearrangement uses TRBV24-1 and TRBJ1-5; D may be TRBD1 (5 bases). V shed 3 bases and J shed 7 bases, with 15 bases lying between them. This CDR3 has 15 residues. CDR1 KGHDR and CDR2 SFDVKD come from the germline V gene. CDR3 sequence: CATSDVGGGGQPQHF. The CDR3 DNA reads TGTGCCACCAGTGATGTGGGGGGGGGAGGACAGCCCCAGCATTTT.

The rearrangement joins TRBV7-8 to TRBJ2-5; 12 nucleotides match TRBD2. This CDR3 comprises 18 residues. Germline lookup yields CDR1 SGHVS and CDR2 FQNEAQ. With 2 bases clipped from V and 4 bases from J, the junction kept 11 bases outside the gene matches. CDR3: CASSLPLAGGPIRETQYF. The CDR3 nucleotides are TGTGCCAGCAGCTTACCGCTAGCGGGGGGGCCTATTCGAGAGACCCAGTACTTC.

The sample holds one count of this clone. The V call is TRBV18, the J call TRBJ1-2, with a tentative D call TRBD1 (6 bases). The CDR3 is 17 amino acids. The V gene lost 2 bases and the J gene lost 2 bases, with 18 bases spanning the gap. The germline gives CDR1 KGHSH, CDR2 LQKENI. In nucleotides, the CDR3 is TGTGCCAGCTCACCAACCGGGATAGCAGGGGTAAACTATGGCTACACCTTC. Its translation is CASSPTGIAGVNYGYTF.

The CDR3 DNA reads as TGTGCCAGCAGCCGGAGAGAAGGCCAAGAGACCCAGTACTTC. The encoded protein is CASSRREGQETQYF. V usage is TRBV6-5 and J usage is TRBJ2-5; D gene uncertain. The CDR3 is 14 residues long. The V end was cut by 6 bases, the J end by 1 base, with 12 bases between. The germline V gene encodes CDR1 MNHEY and CDR2 SVGAGI.

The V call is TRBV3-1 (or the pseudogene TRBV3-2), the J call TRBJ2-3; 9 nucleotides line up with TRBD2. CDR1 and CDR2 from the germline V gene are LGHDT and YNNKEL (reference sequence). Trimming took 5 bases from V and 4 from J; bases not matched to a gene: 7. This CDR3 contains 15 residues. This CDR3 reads CASSYQGLAPDTQYF. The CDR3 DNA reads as TGTGCCAGCAGCTATCAAGGACTAGCGCCAGATACGCAGTATTTT.

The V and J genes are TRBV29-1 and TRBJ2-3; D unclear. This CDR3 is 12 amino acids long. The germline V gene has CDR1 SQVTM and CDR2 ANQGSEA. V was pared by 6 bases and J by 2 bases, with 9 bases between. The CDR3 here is CSVEMYTDTQYF. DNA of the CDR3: TGCAGCGTGGAAATGTACACAGATACGCAGTATTTT.

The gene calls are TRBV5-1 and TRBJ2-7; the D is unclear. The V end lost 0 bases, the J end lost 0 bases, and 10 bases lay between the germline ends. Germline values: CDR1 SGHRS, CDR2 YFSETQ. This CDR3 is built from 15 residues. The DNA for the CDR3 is TGCGCCAGCAGCTTGGGGGCCCTGAGCTCCTACGAGCAGTACTTC. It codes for CASSLGALSSYEQYF.

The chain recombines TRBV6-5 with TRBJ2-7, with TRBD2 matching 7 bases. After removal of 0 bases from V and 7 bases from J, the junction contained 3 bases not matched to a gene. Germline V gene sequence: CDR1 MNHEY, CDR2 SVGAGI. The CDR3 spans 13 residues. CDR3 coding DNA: TGTGCCAGCAGTTACTCGAGCGGGGTGGAGCAGTACTTC. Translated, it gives CASSYSSGVEQYF.

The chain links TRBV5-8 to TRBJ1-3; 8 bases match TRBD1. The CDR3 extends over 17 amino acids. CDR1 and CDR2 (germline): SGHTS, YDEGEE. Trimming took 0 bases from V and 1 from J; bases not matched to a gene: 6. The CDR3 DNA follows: TGTGCCAGCAGCTTGGAGTCAGGGGGCGGATCTGGAAACACCATATATTTT. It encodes CASSLESGGGSGNTIYF.

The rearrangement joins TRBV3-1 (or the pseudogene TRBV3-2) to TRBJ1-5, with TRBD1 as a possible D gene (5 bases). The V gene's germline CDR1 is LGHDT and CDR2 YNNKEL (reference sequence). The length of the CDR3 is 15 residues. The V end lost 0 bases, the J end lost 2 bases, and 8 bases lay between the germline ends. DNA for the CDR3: TGTGCCAGCAGCCAAGATCGCAGGGGCAATCAGCCCCAGCATTTT. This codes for CASSQDRRGNQPQHF.

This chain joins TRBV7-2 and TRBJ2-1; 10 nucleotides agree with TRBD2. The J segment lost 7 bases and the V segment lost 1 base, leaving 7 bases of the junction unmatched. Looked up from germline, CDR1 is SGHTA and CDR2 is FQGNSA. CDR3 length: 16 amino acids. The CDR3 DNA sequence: TGTGCCAGCAGCTTAGGGCTAGCGGGAGTAGGAAATGAGCAGTTCTTC. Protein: CASSLGLAGVGNEQFF. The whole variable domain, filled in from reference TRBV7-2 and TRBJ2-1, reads GAGVSQSPSNKVTEKGKDVELRCDPISGHTALYWYRQSLGQGLEFLIYFQGNSAPDKSGLPSDRFSAERTGGSVSTLTIQRTQQEDSAVYLCASSLGLAGVGNEQFFGPGTRLTVL.

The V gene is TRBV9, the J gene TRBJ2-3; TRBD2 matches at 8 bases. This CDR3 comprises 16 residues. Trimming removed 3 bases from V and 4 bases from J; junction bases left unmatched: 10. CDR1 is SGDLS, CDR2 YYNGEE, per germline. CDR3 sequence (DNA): TGTGCCAGCAGCGCCTTCGGGGGGGCCGGGGCAGATACGCAGTATTTT. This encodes CASSAFGGAGADTQYF. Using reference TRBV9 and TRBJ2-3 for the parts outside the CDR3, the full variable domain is DSGVTQTPKHLITATGQRVTLRCSPRSGDLSVYWYQQSLDQGLQFLIQYYNGEERAKGNILERFSAQQFPDLHSELNLSSLELGDSALYFCASSAFGGAGADTQYFGPGTRLTVL.

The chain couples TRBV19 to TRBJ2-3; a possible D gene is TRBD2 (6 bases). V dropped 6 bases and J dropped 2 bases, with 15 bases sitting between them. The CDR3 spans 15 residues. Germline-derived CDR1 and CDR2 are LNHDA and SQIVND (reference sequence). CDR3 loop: CASSLFTGDTDTQYF. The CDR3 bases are TGTGCCAGTAGCCTATTCACGGGAGACACAGATACGCAGTATTTT.

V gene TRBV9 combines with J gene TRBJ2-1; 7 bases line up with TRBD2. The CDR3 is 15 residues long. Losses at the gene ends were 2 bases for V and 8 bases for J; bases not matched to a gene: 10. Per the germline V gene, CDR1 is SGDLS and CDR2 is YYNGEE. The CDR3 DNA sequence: TGTGCCAGCAGCGTGTTGGCGGGGGATTGGGATGAGCAGTTCTTC. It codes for CASSVLAGDWDEQFF.

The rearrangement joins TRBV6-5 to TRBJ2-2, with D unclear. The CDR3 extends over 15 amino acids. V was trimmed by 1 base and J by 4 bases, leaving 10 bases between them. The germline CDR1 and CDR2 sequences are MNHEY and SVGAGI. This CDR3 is CASSYLGLGTGELFF. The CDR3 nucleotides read TGTGCCAGCAGTTACTTGGGCCTTGGCACCGGGGAGCTGTTTTTT.

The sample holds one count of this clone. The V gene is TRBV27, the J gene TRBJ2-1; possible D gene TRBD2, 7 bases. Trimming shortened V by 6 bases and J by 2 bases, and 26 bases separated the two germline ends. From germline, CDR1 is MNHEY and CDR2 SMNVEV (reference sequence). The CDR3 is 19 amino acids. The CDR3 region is CASRTGASGAPLPYNEQFF. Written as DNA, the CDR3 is TGTGCCAGCAGGACGGGGGCTAGCGGAGCCCCCCTCCCCTACAATGAGCAGTTCTTC.

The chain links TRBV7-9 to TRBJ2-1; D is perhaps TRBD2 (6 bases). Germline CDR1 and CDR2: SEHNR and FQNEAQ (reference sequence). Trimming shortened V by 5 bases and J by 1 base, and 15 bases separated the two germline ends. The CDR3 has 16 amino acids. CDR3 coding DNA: TGTGCCAGCAGCAGGACTACCCTAGGGTCCTACAATGAGCAGTTCTTC. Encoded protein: CASSRTTLGSYNEQFF.

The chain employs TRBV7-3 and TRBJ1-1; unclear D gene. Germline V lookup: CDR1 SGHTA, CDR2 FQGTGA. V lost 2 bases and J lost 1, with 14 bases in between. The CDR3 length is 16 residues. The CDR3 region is CASSLWPPDSNTEAFF. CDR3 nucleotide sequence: TGTGCCAGCAGCTTATGGCCTCCGGACTCGAACACTGAAGCTTTCTTT. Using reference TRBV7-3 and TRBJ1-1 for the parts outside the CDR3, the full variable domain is GAGVSQTPSNKVTEKGKYVELRCDPISGHTALYWYRQSLGQGPEFLIYFQGTGAADDSGLPNDRFFAVRPEGSVSTLKIQRTERGDSAVYLCASSLWPPDSNTEAFFGQGTRLTVV.

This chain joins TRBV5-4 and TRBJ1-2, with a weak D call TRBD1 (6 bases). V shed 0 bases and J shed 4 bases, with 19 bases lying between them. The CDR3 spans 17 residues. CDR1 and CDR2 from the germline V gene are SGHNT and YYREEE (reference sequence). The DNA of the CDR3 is TGTGCCAGCAGCTTGGAGGCAGGGGCCCATCCATCCTATGGCTACACCTTC. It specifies CASSLEAGAHPSYGYTF.

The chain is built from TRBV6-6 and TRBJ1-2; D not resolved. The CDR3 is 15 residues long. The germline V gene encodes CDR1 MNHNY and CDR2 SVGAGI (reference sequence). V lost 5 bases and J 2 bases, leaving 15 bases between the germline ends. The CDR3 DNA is TGTGCCAGCAGTCCTCCGACGGGGTTGAACTATGGCTACACCTTC. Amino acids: CASSPPTGLNYGYTF.

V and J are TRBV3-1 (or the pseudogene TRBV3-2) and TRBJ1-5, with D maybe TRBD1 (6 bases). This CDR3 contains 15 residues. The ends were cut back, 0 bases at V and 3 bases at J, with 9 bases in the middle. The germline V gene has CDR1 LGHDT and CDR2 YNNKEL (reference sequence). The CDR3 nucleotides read TGTGCCAGCAGCCAAGATGCAGGGGACAATCAGCCCCAGCATTTT. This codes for CASSQDAGDNQPQHF.

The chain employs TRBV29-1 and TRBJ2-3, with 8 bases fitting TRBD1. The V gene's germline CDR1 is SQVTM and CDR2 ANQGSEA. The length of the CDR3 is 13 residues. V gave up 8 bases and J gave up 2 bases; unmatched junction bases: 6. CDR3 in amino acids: CSSWTGFTDTQYF. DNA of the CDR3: TGCAGCTCTTGGACAGGGTTCACAGATACGCAGTATTTT.